The T cell receptor beta chain described here comes from a study of CD8+ T cells in alopecia areata. The germline V gene has CDR1 SGHVS and CDR2 FQNEAQ. CDR3 size: 17 residues. V dropped 2 bases and J dropped 0; count of bases not matched to a gene: 4. After isolation, RNA underwent reverse transcription to generate cDNA as the sequencing template. The assay was immunoSEQ multiplex PCR, and TCRdb's table has in-frame clones only and misses some. The sample records roughly 170,000 clones, approximately 59% being singletons. Regarding the study as a whole: Mice showed clearer TCR sharing than patients did, a gap that was possibly HLA-related. Lesional tissue from the scalp (especially in alopecia totalis/universalis) showed higher clonality than normal scalp.

Patients with alopecia areata provided lesional scalp punch biopsies as well as peripheral blood. As regards this clone: The target antigen is unknown.

This clonotype was sampled from a human donor with alopecia areata. Sequencing was performed on CD4+ T cells sorted from blood, taken at week 0. The rearrangement uses TRBV7-8 and TRBJ2-6; TRBD1 aligns across 7 bases. The CDR3 DNA is TGTGCCAGCAGCTTAAGGGCAGGGGGCTCTGGGGCCAACGTCCTGACTTTC. Translation: CASSLRAGGSGANVLTF.